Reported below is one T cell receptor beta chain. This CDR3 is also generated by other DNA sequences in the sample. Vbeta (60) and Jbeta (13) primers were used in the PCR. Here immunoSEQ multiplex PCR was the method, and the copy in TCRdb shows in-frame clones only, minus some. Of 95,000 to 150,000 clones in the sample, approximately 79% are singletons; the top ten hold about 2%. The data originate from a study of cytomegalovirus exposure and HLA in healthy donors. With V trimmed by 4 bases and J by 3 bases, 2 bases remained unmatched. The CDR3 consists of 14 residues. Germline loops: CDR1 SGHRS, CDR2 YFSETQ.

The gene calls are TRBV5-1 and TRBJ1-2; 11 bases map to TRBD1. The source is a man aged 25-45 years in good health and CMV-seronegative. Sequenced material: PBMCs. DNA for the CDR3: TGCGCCAGCAGCGCGGGACAGGGGGACTATGGCTACACCTTC. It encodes CASSAGQGDYGYTF. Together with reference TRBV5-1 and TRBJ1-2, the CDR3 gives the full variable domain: KAGVTQTPRYLIKTRGQQVTLSCSPISGHRSVSWYQQTPGQGLQFLFEYFSETQRNKGNFPGRFSGRQFSNSRSEMNVSTLELGDSALYLCASSAGQGDYGYTFGSGTRLTVV.